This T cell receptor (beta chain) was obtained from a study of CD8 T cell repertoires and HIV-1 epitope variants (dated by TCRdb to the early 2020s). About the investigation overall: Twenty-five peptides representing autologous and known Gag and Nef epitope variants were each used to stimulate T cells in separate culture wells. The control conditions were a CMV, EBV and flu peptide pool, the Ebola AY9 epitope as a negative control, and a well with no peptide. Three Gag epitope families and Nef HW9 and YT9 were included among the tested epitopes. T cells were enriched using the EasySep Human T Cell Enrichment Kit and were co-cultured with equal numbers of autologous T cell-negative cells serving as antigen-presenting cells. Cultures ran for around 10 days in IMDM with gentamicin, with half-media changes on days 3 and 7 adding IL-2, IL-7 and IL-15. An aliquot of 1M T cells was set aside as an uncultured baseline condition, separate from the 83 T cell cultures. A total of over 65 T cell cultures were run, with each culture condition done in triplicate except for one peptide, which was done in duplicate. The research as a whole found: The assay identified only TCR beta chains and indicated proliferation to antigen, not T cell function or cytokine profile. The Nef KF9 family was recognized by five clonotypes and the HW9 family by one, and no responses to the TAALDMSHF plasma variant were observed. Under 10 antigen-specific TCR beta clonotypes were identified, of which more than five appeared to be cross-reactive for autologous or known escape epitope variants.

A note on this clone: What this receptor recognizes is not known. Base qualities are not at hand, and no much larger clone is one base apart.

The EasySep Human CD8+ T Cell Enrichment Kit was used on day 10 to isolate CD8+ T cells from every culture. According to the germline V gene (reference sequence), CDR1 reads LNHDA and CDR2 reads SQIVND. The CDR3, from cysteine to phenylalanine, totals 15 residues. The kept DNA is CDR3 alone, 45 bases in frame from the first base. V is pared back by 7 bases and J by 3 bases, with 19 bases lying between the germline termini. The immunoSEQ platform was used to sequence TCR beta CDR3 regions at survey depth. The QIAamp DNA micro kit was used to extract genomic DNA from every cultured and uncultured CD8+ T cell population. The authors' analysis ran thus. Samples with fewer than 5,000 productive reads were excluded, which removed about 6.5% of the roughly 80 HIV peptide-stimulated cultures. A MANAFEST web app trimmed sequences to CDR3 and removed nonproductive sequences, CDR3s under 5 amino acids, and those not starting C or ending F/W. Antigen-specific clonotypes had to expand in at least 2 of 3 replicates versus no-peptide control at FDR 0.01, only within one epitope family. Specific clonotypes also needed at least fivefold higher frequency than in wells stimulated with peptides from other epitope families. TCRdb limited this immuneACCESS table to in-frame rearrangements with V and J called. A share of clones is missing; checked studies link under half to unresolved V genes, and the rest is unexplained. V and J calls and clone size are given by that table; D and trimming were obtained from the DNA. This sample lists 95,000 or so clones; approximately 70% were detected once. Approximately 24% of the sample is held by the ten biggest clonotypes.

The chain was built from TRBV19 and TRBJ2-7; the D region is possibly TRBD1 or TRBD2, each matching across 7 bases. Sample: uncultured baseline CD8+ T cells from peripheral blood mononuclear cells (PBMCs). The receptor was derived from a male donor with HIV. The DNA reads TGTGCCAGTACCTATTCCAGCGGGGACAGCTACGAGCAGTACTTC. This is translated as CASTYSSGDSYEQYF.